These T cell receptor beta chains were read from a single sample in a study of cytomegalovirus exposure and HLA in healthy donors. Only in-frame clones appear in the TCRdb table, and some are missing; sequencing was by immunoSEQ multiplex PCR. Altogether 90,000 to 120,000 clones are present, 60% to 80% being singletons, with the ten largest covering approximately 4.3%. The specimen was PBMCs. Every receptor here comes from a woman under 30 in good health and CMV-seropositive. Both conserved end residues are part of each CDR3. A D gene is named only where the DNA matches it firmly. The size entry is marked missing in some rows and otherwise reads once, few, many or a size class.

j_call: TRBJ1-5; d_call: .; clone_size: .; v_call: TRBV28; cdr3_nt: TGTGCCAGCAGTTCGGCGGACAATCAGCCCCAGCATTTT; cdr3_aa: CASSSADNQPQHF
j_call: TRBJ1-4; d_call: TRBD1; clone_size: .; v_call: TRBV30; cdr3_nt: TGTGCCTGGAGCGGGACAGCTCGGAGTGAAAAACTGTTTTTT; cdr3_aa: CAWSGTARSEKLFF
j_call: TRBJ2-5; d_call: TRBD2; clone_size: .; v_call: TRBV27; cdr3_nt: TGTGCCAGCAGTCCCCCGGGACTAGCGGGGCAAGAGACCCAGTACTTC; cdr3_aa: CASSPPGLAGQETQYF
j_call: TRBJ2-2; d_call: .; clone_size: few; v_call: TRBV9; cdr3_nt: TGTGCCAGCAGCGGTAGGACTACTTGGAACACCGGGGAGCTGTTTTTT; cdr3_aa: CASSGRTTWNTGELFF
j_call: TRBJ2-1; d_call: TRBD2; clone_size: .; v_call: TRBV27; cdr3_nt: TGTGCCAGCAGGGGACTAGCGGGACCCTTTTTCAATGAGCAGTTCTTC; cdr3_aa: CASRGLAGPFFNEQFF
j_call: TRBJ1-4; d_call: .; clone_size: few; v_call: TRBV27; cdr3_nt: TGTGCCAGCAGTTGGGGGGGTGCAACTAATGAAAAACTGTTTTTT; cdr3_aa: CASSWGGATNEKLFF
j_call: TRBJ2-7; d_call: TRBD1; clone_size: .; v_call: TRBV18; cdr3_nt: TGTGCCAGCTCACCACCGTCAGGGGGTGGCGAGCAGTACTTC; cdr3_aa: CASSPPSGGGEQYF
j_call: TRBJ2-7; d_call: .; clone_size: .; v_call: TRBV4-3; cdr3_nt: TGCGCCAGCAGCCAAGATAGGGGGGGCTACGAGCAGTACTTC; cdr3_aa: CASSQDRGGYEQYF
j_call: TRBJ2-3; d_call: .; clone_size: .; v_call: TRBV5-1; cdr3_nt: TGCGCCAGCAGCTTTCGGCAGGGAAGCACAGATACGCAGTATTTT; cdr3_aa: CASSFRQGSTDTQYF
j_call: TRBJ2-1; d_call: TRBD1; clone_size: .; v_call: TRBV2; cdr3_nt: TGTGCCAGACCGGGACAGGGGGCGGTGAGCTCCTACAATGAGCAGTTCTTC; cdr3_aa: CARPGQGAVSSYNEQFF